Listed here are 18 T cell receptor beta chains from one sample, sequenced in a study of T-cell reconstitution after alpha-beta-depleted transplantation in children. This sample's TCRbeta library carried unique molecular identifier barcodes. TCRdb re-analysed the PCR reads in MiXCR, keeping a single row per CDR3 protein. The sample consists of 330,000 or so distinct CDR3 sequences, about 9.3% of them appearing once. The sequenced sample was PBMCs from the stem cell graft donor, obtained from the stem cell graft. The receptors were gathered from a human donor who donated a stem cell graft to a child with acute lymphoblastic leukemia.

This clonotype was picked up a small number of times. The rearrangement joins TRBV7-6 to TRBJ2-7; TRBD2 agrees at 9 bases. V shed 1 base, J shed 3 bases, and the junction held 7 bases outside the gene matches. Germline CDR1 SGHVS, CDR2 FNYEAQ. CDR3 size: 16 residues. CDR3 DNA sequence: TGTGCCAGCAGCTTAGGTCCTAGCGGGACCCACTACGAGCAGTACTTC. This encodes CASSLGPSGTHYEQYF.

This clonotype appeared a few times. The chain is built from TRBV6-2 or TRBV6-3 and TRBJ2-1; D is perhaps TRBD2 (6 bases). The V gene's germline CDR1 is MNHEY and CDR2 SVGEGT. V was pared by 0 bases and J by 8 bases, with 23 bases between. This CDR3 is 18 amino acids long. CDR3 bases: TGTGCCAGCAGTTACTCGATTTCTGCGGGAATTGGTGGCGATGAGCAGTTCTTC. Its translation is CASSYSISAGIGGDEQFF.

The sample holds a few counts of this clonotype. The V call is TRBV10-3, the J call TRBJ2-2, with D unresolved. The CDR3 has 14 amino acids. Germline values: CDR1 ENHRY, CDR2 SYGVKD. V lost 7 bases and J lost 0, with 9 bases in between. DNA of the CDR3: TGTGCCATCACCCGGCAATCGAACACCGGGGAGCTGTTTTTT. Encoded protein: CAITRQSNTGELFF.

This CDR3 is CASSPILGQGPSYNEQFF. Written as DNA, the CDR3 is TGTGCCAGCAGCCCCATATTGGGACAGGGCCCATCCTACAATGAGCAGTTCTTC. The chain links TRBV7-3 to TRBJ2-1; 9 bases match TRBD1. Trimming cost V 5 bases and J 1 base; bases outside gene matches: 12. This CDR3 is built from 18 residues. Germline V CDR1 and CDR2: SGHTA, FQGTGA.

There are a few counts of this clonotype. The chain recombines TRBV7-6 with TRBJ2-7; 7 positions agree with TRBD2. Germline loops: CDR1 SGHVS, CDR2 FNYEAQ. V shed 5 bases, J shed 4 bases, and the junction held 5 bases outside the gene matches. The CDR3 sequence is 13 residues long. Here the CDR3 reads CASSPGGWYEQYF. The DNA for the CDR3 is TGTGCCAGCAGCCCCGGGGGGTGGTACGAGCAGTACTTC.

The V call is TRBV9, the J call TRBJ1-1, with 12 bases that match TRBD1. CDR3 length: 15 amino acids. From germline, CDR1 is SGDLS and CDR2 YYNGEE. V trimming: 7 bases; J trimming: 6 bases; junction bases outside the gene matches: 10. DNA for the CDR3: TGTGCCAGCGGGGGCGGGGGACAGGGGGCGGCTGAAGCTTTCTTT. This sequence encodes CASGGGGQGAAEAFF.

This clonotype was found a few times. V is TRBV4-3 and J is TRBJ2-1; unclear D gene. From germline, CDR1 is LGHNA and CDR2 YSLEER. This CDR3 has 18 residues. Between the trimmed V and J ends, which lost 0 bases and 3 bases, there was a span of 18 bases. CDR3 amino acids: CASSQDRNLVGNYNEQFF. CDR3 nucleotides: TGCGCCAGCAGCCAAGATCGAAACCTAGTTGGCAACTACAATGAGCAGTTCTTC.

V and J are TRBV5-1 and TRBJ2-5; 7 bases match TRBD2. CDR1 and CDR2 from the germline V gene are SGHRS and YFSETQ. The J segment lost 5 bases and the V segment lost 0 bases, leaving 10 bases of the junction unmatched. The CDR3 extends over 16 amino acids. The chain's CDR3 is CASSLAVGSGMETQYF. The CDR3 nucleotides read TGCGCCAGCAGCTTGGCTGTCGGGAGCGGGATGGAGACCCAGTACTTC.

In this sample, this clonotype turned up a few times. The genes are TRBV4-3 and TRBJ2-7, with TRBD2 matching over 10 bases. Losses at the gene ends were 1 base for V and 3 bases for J; bases not matched to a gene: 3. This CDR3 has 15 amino acids. The germline gives CDR1 LGHNA, CDR2 YSLEER. The CDR3 bases are TGCGCCAGCAGCCAAGCAACTAGCGGGAACTACGAGCAGTACTTC. Translation gives CASSQATSGNYEQYF.

This clonotype was detected a few times. The chain employs TRBV27 and TRBJ2-3, with D maybe TRBD1 (6 bases). Germline CDR1 reads MNHEY; CDR2 reads SMNVEV (reference sequence). V lost 6 bases and J 6 bases, leaving 19 bases between the germline ends. The CDR3 length is 15 residues. The CDR3 region has the DNA TGTGCCAGCAGCCGGAAAGCACAGGGTATCGATACGCAGTATTTT. Amino acids: CASSRKAQGIDTQYF.

This clonotype was seen a handful of times. V is TRBV7-3 and J is TRBJ2-7, with TRBD2 matching over 7 bases. Germline CDR1 reads SGHTA; CDR2 reads FQGTGA. This CDR3 contains 14 residues. The junction had 5 bases not matched to a gene; V was cut back by 2 bases and J by 4 bases. As DNA, the CDR3 is TGTGCCAGCAGCTTAGGGGGGGGTGTGTACGAGCAGTACTTC. Protein sequence: CASSLGGGVYEQYF.

This clonotype was counted many times. This chain uses TRBV28 with TRBJ2-4; no definite D call. The germline gives CDR1 MDHEN, CDR2 SYDVKM. The ends were cut back, 5 bases at V and 8 bases at J, with 10 bases in the middle. The CDR3 is made up of 12 amino acids. CDR3: CASSVPNDIQYF. For the CDR3, the DNA is TGTGCCAGCAGTGTCCCTAATGACATTCAGTACTTC.

The chain recombines TRBV5-1 with TRBJ2-1; 7 positions agree with TRBD2. Germline V gene lookup returns CDR1 SGHRS and CDR2 YFSETQ. V lost 3 bases to trimming and J lost 9 bases; unmatched junction nucleotides: 12. The CDR3 consists of 15 residues. The CDR3 DNA sequence: TGCGCCAGCAGCTCTTCGCCGGTAGCGGGTGCTGAGCAGTTCTTC. Translation gives CASSSSPVAGAEQFF.

The chain couples TRBV5-1 to TRBJ1-1; the match to TRBD1 covers 7 bases. The CDR3 is made up of 14 amino acids. The trim removed 4 bases at V and 4 bases at J, leaving 7 bases unmatched. Germline V CDR1 and CDR2: SGHRS, YFSETQ. The CDR3 region is CASSSRQGGTEAFF. The CDR3 coding sequence is TGCGCCAGCAGCAGCCGACAGGGTGGCACTGAAGCTTTCTTT.

The rearrangement joins TRBV9 to TRBJ2-1; 12 nucleotides agree with TRBD2. Germline V CDR1 and CDR2: SGDLS, YYNGEE. V lost 4 bases, J lost 0 bases, and 8 bases stayed unmatched. CDR3 length: 18 amino acids. CDR3 sequence: CASSPGLAGTSSYNEQFF. The CDR3 DNA follows: TGTGCCAGCAGCCCGGGACTAGCGGGCACGAGCTCCTACAATGAGCAGTTCTTC.

The sample holds a few counts of this clonotype. The chain combines TRBV5-1 with TRBJ2-3; 10 bases are a match to TRBD2. The germline V gene has CDR1 SGHRS and CDR2 YFSETQ. The V and J ends lost 6 bases and 3 bases, in that order; junction bases with no gene match: 13. This CDR3 contains 17 residues. CDR3 bases: TGCGCCAGCACCCCCCCACAGGCTAGCGGGAGAACAGATACGCAGTATTTT. This encodes CASTPPQASGRTDTQYF. Full variable domain (outside the CDR3, taken from reference TRBV5-1 and TRBJ2-3): KAGVTQTPRYLIKTRGQQVTLSCSPISGHRSVSWYQQTPGQGLQFLFEYFSETQRNKGNFPGRFSGRQFSNSRSEMNVSTLELGDSALYLCASTPPQASGRTDTQYFGPGTRLTVL.

This clonotype was detected a few times. The chain has TRBV20-1 and TRBJ2-1; TRBD1 or TRBD2 may be the D gene (5 bases each). Trimming shortened V by 1 base and J by 1 base, and 14 bases separated the two germline ends. CDR3 length: 16 amino acids. Germline assignment: CDR1 DFQATT and CDR2 SNEGSKA (reference sequence). The CDR3 DNA sequence: TGCAGTGCTAGAGGGGGGAGCCGTAAATCCTACAATGAGCAGTTCTTC. It yields the protein CSARGGSRKSYNEQFF.

This chain joins TRBV7-9 and TRBJ1-5; D ambiguous. The CDR3 runs to 15 residues. The germline V gene has CDR1 SEHNR and CDR2 FQNEAQ (reference sequence). The V end was cut by 2 bases, the J end by 2 bases, with 10 bases between. CDR3 sequence reads: CASSLREVGNQPQHF. CDR3 DNA: TGTGCCAGCAGCTTACGGGAGGTGGGCAATCAGCCCCAGCATTTT.